This T cell receptor (beta chain) was profiled in a study of identifying expanded T cells in peripheral blood. The method was immunoSEQ multiplex PCR; TCRdb's version includes in-frame clones alone and lacks a portion of them. The data hold around 85,000 clones, with approximately 90% observed a single time. Germline CDR1 reads SQVTM; CDR2 reads ANQGSEA. Trimming took off 6 bases at V and 3 bases at J, with 16 bases between the two ends. The CDR3 runs to 14 residues. This TCR was recovered from a person between 18 and 75 years old in good health. J is TRBJ2-3 and V is TRBV29-1; D is unclear. Sequencing used blood. The CDR3 protein is CSVRLLGGTDTQYF. Written as DNA, the CDR3 is TGCAGCGTAAGACTGTTAGGTGGGACAGATACGCAGTATTTT.